This T cell receptor (beta chain) derives from a study of cytomegalovirus exposure and HLA in healthy donors. In this sample, this clone turned up a few times. No antigen is known for it. Study-wide results and limits: As immune exposure information, only CMV serostatus was available.

Germline lookup yields CDR1 SGDLS and CDR2 YYNGEE. The CDR3 spans 13 residues. V lost 3 bases, J lost 8 bases, and 12 bases lay in between. PCR was performed using 60 Vbeta and 13 Jbeta primers. Assay: immunoSEQ multiplex PCR; the TCRdb copy retains only in-frame clones and omits some. Found here are hundreds of thousands of clones, around four fifths of them singletons; the top ten hold roughly 0.58%. This clonotype originated in a woman in her 40s in good health and CMV-seronegative. Specimen: PBMCs. This rearrangement joins TRBV9 to TRBJ2-1, with a tentative D call TRBD1 (6 bases). The CDR3 bases are TGTGCCAGCAGCGGGGACAATGGCTATGAGCAGTTCTTC. This gives the protein CASSGDNGYEQFF. The variable domain in full, with the rest retrieved from reference TRBV9 and TRBJ2-1, is DSGVTQTPKHLITATGQRVTLRCSPRSGDLSVYWYQQSLDQGLQFLIQYYNGEERAKGNILERFSAQQFPDLHSELNLSSLELGDSALYFCASSGDNGYEQFFGPGTRLTVL.